This T cell receptor beta chain was found in a study of blood T cell repertoires in COVID-19. The overall study: Samples of COVID-19 (acute and convalescent) were obtained from the United States, Italy and Spain. T cells, B-cell-depleted T cells, or PBMCs supplied cDNA or gDNA.

Germline trimming cut 3 bases from V and 8 bases from J; bases unmatched to any gene: 10. CDR3 size: 15 residues. Germline CDR1 reads SGHRS; CDR2 reads YFSETQ. The count of this clone is one. Per the original data handling: The authors estimated nucleated cell counts from reference gene primer amplification. The method was immunoSEQ multiplex PCR; TCRdb's version includes in-frame clones alone and lacks a portion of them. D and trimming were read from the DNA, whereas the V and J calls and clone size are those reported in that table. The sample shows some 190,000 clones, approximately 83% of them seen only once.

Sequenced: peripheral blood. The clonotype originates from a human donor with active or convalescent COVID-19. The donor label of this sample is uncertain. The chain carries TRBV5-1 and TRBJ2-1; 8 positions agree with TRBD2. The CDR3 reads CASSSTAGVIDEQFF. As DNA, the CDR3 is TGCGCCAGCAGCTCTACAGCGGGAGTGATTGATGAGCAGTTCTTC.